The next 26 T cell receptor beta chains were all read from a single sample in a study of blood T cells in healthy people across ages. PCR was performed a second time for roughly 7 to 11 cycles using a sample-barcoded 5' primer and a J-beta primer mix. TCRdb called the 5' RACE reads again in MiXCR, with one record for every CDR3 protein. In the table there are roughly 1.5 million distinct CDR3 sequences, roughly 43% of which are singletons. Sequences were obtained from blood. These receptors came from a young woman in good health.

As to this clonotype: A junction end diverges from the germline sequence, so it may reflect a read error. This sequence joins TRBV12-3 or TRBV12-4 and TRBJ1-6, with D maybe TRBD1 (6 bases). The CDR3 consists of 15 residues. This CDR3 is CASSLGHRANSPPHF. CDR3 bases: TGTGCCAGCAGTTTAGGCCACAGGGCGAATTCACCCCCCCACTTT.

In the case of this clonotype: This may be a read error: a much more frequent sequence differs by one nucleotide. The rearrangement joins TRBV11-3 to TRBJ2-7; possibly TRBD1 for D (7 bases). The length of the CDR3 is 14 residues. Germline V CDR1 and CDR2: SGHNT, YENEEA. CDR3 sequence: CVSSLGGTAYEQYF. The DNA for the CDR3 is TGTGTCAGCAGCTTAGGGGGGACAGCCTACGAGCAGTACTTC.

V usage is TRBV12-3 or TRBV12-4 and J usage is TRBJ1-2; weak D call: TRBD1 (5 bases). The CDR3 covers 15 residues. V gave up 4 bases and J gave up 3 bases, with 15 bases separating them. CDR3 sequence reads: CASSSREVFDYGYTF. The CDR3 nucleotides are TGTGCCAGCAGTTCCAGGGAGGTGTTCGACTATGGCTACACCTTC.

The rearrangement joins TRBV7-2 to TRBJ2-1; 12 bases are a match to TRBD2. There are 15 residues in the CDR3. CDR1 and CDR2 (germline): SGHTA, FQGNSA. With V trimmed by 6 bases and J by 7 bases, 7 bases remained unmatched. The DNA of the CDR3 is TGTGCCAGCAGTCGGGCTAGCGGGAGGGCGAATGAGCAGTTCTTC. It translates to CASSRASGRANEQFF.

This clonotype appeared a few times. The V gene is TRBV25-1, the J gene TRBJ1-1; possibly TRBD1 for D (6 bases). Trimming left V 3 bases short and J 0 bases short, with 17 bases between. The CDR3 is 17 residues long. Germline values: CDR1 MGHDK, CDR2 SYGVNS. For the CDR3, the DNA is TGTGCCAGCAGTGATCTGGGACAAGGAGTCATGAACACTGAAGCTTTCTTT. Its protein is CASSDLGQGVMNTEAFF.

In this sample, this clonotype turned up a few times. The genes are TRBV12-3 or TRBV12-4 and TRBJ2-7, with D perhaps being TRBD1 or TRBD2 (5 bases each). V lost 5 bases to trimming and J lost 3 bases, with 14 bases between them. This CDR3 comprises 14 residues. CDR3 sequence reads: CASSLFGTFYEQYF. Written as DNA, the CDR3 is TGTGCCAGCAGTCTATTCGGGACCTTCTACGAGCAGTACTTC.

This chain uses TRBV20-1 with TRBJ2-4, with D possibly TRBD2 on 6 matching bases. There are 14 residues in the CDR3. The V end was cut by 3 bases, the J end by 0 bases, with 9 bases between. Germline CDR1 is DFQATT and CDR2 is SNEGSKA (reference sequence). CDR3 protein: CSASRGLAKNIQYF. DNA for the CDR3: TGCAGTGCTAGCCGGGGGTTAGCCAAAAACATTCAGTACTTC.

This clonotype has more than one count but fewer than ten. This rearrangement joins TRBV25-1 to TRBJ2-1; 9 nucleotides agree with TRBD2. CDR1 and CDR2 (germline): MGHDK, SYGVNS. CDR3 size: 16 residues. J lost 3 bases, V lost 3 bases, and 6 bases had no gene match. CDR3 in amino acids: CASSDPRRGGYNEQFF. The DNA for the CDR3 is TGTGCCAGCAGTGATCCACGGCGGGGGGGCTACAATGAGCAGTTCTTC.

In this sample, this clonotype turned up many times. The rearrangement joins TRBV4-1 to TRBJ1-6, with TRBD1 matching over 8 bases. With 2 bases clipped from V and 4 bases from J, the junction kept 4 bases outside the gene matches. CDR1 MGHRA and CDR2 YSYEKL come from the germline V gene. The CDR3 has 16 amino acids. CDR3 loop: CASSQNRGIYNSPLHF. The CDR3 DNA reads as TGCGCCAGCAGCCAAAACAGGGGGATTTATAATTCACCCCTCCACTTT.

This rearrangement joins TRBV7-6 to TRBJ1-6, with 9 bases fitting TRBD1. Germline lookup yields CDR1 SGHVS and CDR2 FNYEAQ. With V trimmed by 5 bases and J by 7 bases, 12 bases remained unmatched. CDR3 length: 17 residues. This CDR3 is CASSVSTGTGLNSPLHF. DNA for the CDR3: TGTGCCAGCAGCGTCAGCACCGGGACAGGGTTGAATTCACCCCTCCACTTT.

A few counts support this clonotype. The V and J genes are TRBV3-1 and TRBJ2-5; TRBD1 matches 8 bases. V shed 3 bases, J shed 7 bases, and the junction held 7 bases outside the gene matches. The CDR3 runs to 14 residues. Germline CDR1 is LGHDT and CDR2 is YNNKEL (reference sequence). CDR3 DNA sequence: TGTGCCAGCAGCCATGGACAGGGTGTGTGGACCCAGTACTTC. Its translation is CASSHGQGVWTQYF.

The V gene is TRBV7-9, the J gene TRBJ2-7; D gene unclear. This CDR3 contains 15 residues. Germline V gene lookup returns CDR1 SEHNR and CDR2 FQNEAQ (reference sequence). Between the trimmed V and J ends, which lost 7 bases and 1 base, there was a span of 17 bases. The CDR3 region is CASTSAGYTSYEQYF. The CDR3 DNA reads as TGTGCCAGCACCTCCGCAGGTTATACTTCCTACGAGCAGTACTTC. Variable domain in full (rest from reference TRBV7-9 and TRBJ2-7): DTGVSQNPRHKITKRGQNVTFRCDPISEHNRLYWYRQTLGQGPEFLTYFQNEAQLEKSRLLSDRFSAERPKGSFSTLEIQRTEQGDSAMYLCASTSAGYTSYEQYFGPGTRLTVT.

This clonotype turned up a few times. The J gene is TRBJ2-5, the V gene TRBV20-1; D might be TRBD1 or TRBD2, each matching 5 bases. Trimming shortened V by 1 base and J by 5 bases, and 20 bases separated the two germline ends. The CDR3 is made up of 16 amino acids. CDR1 and CDR2 (germline): DFQATT, SNEGSKA (reference sequence). The DNA of the CDR3 is TGCAGTGCTAGAGCCCTCGTCTTGCTAGCAGGGGAGACCCAGTACTTC. Encoded protein: CSARALVLLAGETQYF.

This chain joins TRBV9 and TRBJ2-1; TRBD1 matches at 7 bases. With V trimmed by 3 bases and J by 4 bases, 10 bases remained unmatched. The CDR3 covers 16 residues. Germline V gene data show CDR1 as SGDLS and CDR2 as YYNGEE. The CDR3 protein is CASSARGQSFYNEQFF. CDR3 nucleotides: TGTGCCAGCAGCGCCCGGGGACAGAGCTTTTACAATGAGCAGTTCTTC.

The CDR3 is CASRGTGKNTEAFF. For the CDR3, the DNA is TGTGCCAGCAGAGGGACAGGAAAGAACACTGAAGCTTTCTTT. This rearrangement joins TRBV25-1 to TRBJ1-1; TRBD1 matches 8 bases. This CDR3 has 14 amino acids. With 6 bases clipped from V and 1 base from J, the junction kept 4 bases outside the gene matches. Germline V gene data show CDR1 as MGHDK and CDR2 as SYGVNS.

This clonotype has only one observation. Possible read error: a much larger clone is one base away. The chain has TRBV24-1 and TRBJ2-5; no definite D call. This CDR3 is 13 amino acids long. The germline V gene encodes CDR1 KGHDR and CDR2 SFDVKD. In nucleotides, the CDR3 is TGTGCCGCCAGTGGTGGAAGCGTAGAGACCCAGTACTTC. Translating gives CAASGGSVETQYF.

Only a few counts were recorded for this clonotype. The CDR3 DNA reads TGTGCCAGCAGGGAGCTATATAGGGAGACCCAGTACTTC. This sequence encodes CASRELYRETQYF. The chain uses TRBV12-3 or TRBV12-4 and TRBJ2-5; D call uncertain. The CDR3 sequence is 13 residues long. V lost 6 bases and J lost 5, with 13 bases in between.

The J gene is TRBJ2-1, the V gene TRBV5-1; D possibly corresponds to TRBD2 (6 bases). The CDR3 has 15 amino acids. V dropped 6 bases and J dropped 8 bases, with 21 bases sitting between them. CDR1 SGHRS and CDR2 YFSETQ come from the germline V gene. The CDR3 region has the DNA TGCGCCAGCACCGGACGCGGGGCTGCTTGGGATGAGCAGTTCTTC. The encoded protein is CASTGRGAAWDEQFF.

The chain is built from TRBV11-1 and TRBJ1-4; D remains unclear. Trimming shortened V by 2 bases and J by 7 bases, and 11 bases separated the two germline ends. Germline CDR1 is SGHAT and CDR2 is FQDESV (reference sequence). The CDR3 consists of 14 residues. CDR3 sequence reads: CASSLNPEGEKLFF. CDR3 DNA sequence: TGTGCCAGCAGCTTAAATCCGGAGGGTGAAAAACTGTTTTTT.

In its sample, this clonotype was seen a few times. Here the CDR3 reads CASGQEFNYGYTF. CDR3 in DNA: TGCGCCAGCGGACAGGAATTTAACTATGGCTACACCTTC. The chain links TRBV5-1 to TRBJ1-2; TRBD1 matches 7 bases. Germline CDR1 and CDR2: SGHRS and YFSETQ. V trimming: 7 bases; J trimming: 1 base; junction bases outside the gene matches: 4. The CDR3 spans 13 residues.

Concerning this clonotype itself: A much larger clone differs from this one at a single base, so this may be a read error. This chain links TRBV7-2 with TRBJ2-1, with 7 bases fitting TRBD2. TRBJ2-7 matches the DNA end more closely, so the J call is doubtful. The CDR3 is 16 amino acids. Germline V gene sequence: CDR1 SGHTA, CDR2 FQGNSA. In nucleotides, the CDR3 is TGTGCCAGCAGCCGAGTGGGGGGGATTACTTACAATGAGCAGTACTTC. Translation: CASSRVGGITYNEQYF.

V is TRBV15 and J is TRBJ2-4; possibly TRBD1 or TRBD2 for D (6 bases each). The tail of the sequence fits TRBJ2-5 better, so the J call may be wrong. Looked up from germline, CDR1 is LNHNV and CDR2 is YYDKDF (reference sequence). CDR3 length equals 17 residues. This chain's CDR3 is CATSRVLEGGFQETQYF. Here the CDR3 DNA reads TGTGCCACCAGCAGGGTCCTCGAGGGGGGCTTCCAAGAGACCCAGTACTTC.

The chain carries TRBV6-2 or TRBV6-3 and TRBJ1-2; the D gene is possibly TRBD1 (6 bases). The CDR3 has 14 residues. The ends were cut back, 2 bases at V and 5 bases at J, with 12 bases in the middle. In germline, CDR1 is MNHEY, CDR2 SVGEGT. The CDR3 DNA follows: TGTGCCAGCAGTTACGACGGGGGGCCTTATGGCTACACCTTC. It is translated as CASSYDGGPYGYTF.

The gene calls are TRBV6-1 and TRBJ2-5; 8 bases match TRBD1. The tail of the sequence fits TRBJ2-7 better, so the J call may be wrong. The CDR3 covers 14 residues. Per the germline V gene, CDR1 is MNHNS and CDR2 is SASEGT. The CDR3 loop reads CASSAGGSLSEQYF. DNA of the CDR3: TGTGCCAGCAGCGCAGGGGGCAGTCTTAGCGAGCAGTACTTC.

The J gene is TRBJ1-1, the V gene TRBV10-3, with D maybe TRBD1 (6 bases). CDR3 length: 15 residues. Germline-derived CDR1 and CDR2 are ENHRY and SYGVKD. Trimming shortened V by 4 bases and J by 1 base, and 13 bases separated the two germline ends. CDR3 nucleotide sequence: TGTGCCATCAGTGGGCCGGGGGCTACGAACACTGAAGCTTTCTTT. Amino acid sequence: CAISGPGATNTEAFF.

This chain joins TRBV5-1 and TRBJ2-1, with TRBD2 identical over 11 bases. The V gene end was trimmed by 0 bases and the J gene end by 4 bases; junction bases not matched to a gene: 3. The length of the CDR3 is 16 residues. Germline V gives CDR1 SGHRS, CDR2 YFSETQ. The CDR3 loop is CASSLGLAGHYNEQFF. DNA for the CDR3: TGCGCCAGCAGCTTGGGACTAGCGGGGCATTACAATGAGCAGTTCTTC.